The TCR beta chain under discussion was sequenced for a study of regulatory T cells in long-lasting Graves disease. This clonotype has more than one count but fewer than ten. What it binds is not known. The CDR3 contains 15 residues. With V trimmed by 6 bases and J by 0 bases, 5 bases remained unmatched. Germline assignment: CDR1 SQVTM and CDR2 ANQGSEA. The time point was: persistent/refractory GD, antithyroid drugs over 5 years with positive TRAb. With RNA extracted from PBMCs as input, the TCR library was made. Study findings and constraints: It was in persistent disease that TRBV28, TRBJ1-2 and TRBJ2-5 were favored.

Arm-PCR of CDR3 regions with iRepertoire HTBI primers generated TCR beta libraries. TCRdb passed the multiplex PCR reads through MiXCR, listing each CDR3 protein once. Among 400,000 to 500,000 distinct CDR3 sequences listed, around 20% were seen once. The chain recombines TRBV29-1 with TRBJ2-3, with 11 bases that match TRBD2. The input for sequencing was peripheral blood mononuclear cells (PBMCs), taken when the disease was refractory, from a patient treated with antithyroid drugs. This clonotype was sampled from a female donor with Graves disease. The CDR3 region has the DNA TGCAGCGTCGAGACTAGCGGGACTAGCACAGATACGCAGTATTTT. This sequence encodes CSVETSGTSTDTQYF.